One sample yielded the 20 T cell receptor beta chains listed below, sequenced in a study of T cell repertoires in cytomegalovirus infection. MiXCR, applied by TCRdb to the reads, yields one record per CDR3 protein. The data show 140,000 to 150,000 distinct CDR3 sequences, 25% to 35% seen once. The antigens for these receptors are not known. The sample here was CD8+ T cells from cultured PBMCs, taken from culture after CMV antigen stimulation. These receptors were collected from a human donor in good health (CMV status not recorded). Some clones in this sample may be carry-over from other donors' samples.

The V gene is TRBV27, the J gene TRBJ2-5; 7 positions match TRBD1. V lost 2 bases to trimming and J lost 0 bases; unmatched junction nucleotides: 12. The CDR3 runs 18 residues. Looked up from germline, CDR1 is MNHEY and CDR2 is SMNVEV (reference sequence). CDR3 sequence reads: CASSLSHTHTGDQETQYF. CDR3 DNA sequence: TGTGCCAGCAGTTTAAGTCATACACACACAGGGGACCAAGAGACCCAGTACTTC.

This clonotype was counted a few times. This rearrangement joins TRBV12-3 or TRBV12-4 to TRBJ1-2; 7 bases are shared with TRBD1. Losses at the gene ends were 3 bases for V and 7 bases for J; bases not matched to a gene: 11. This CDR3 is built from 15 residues. CDR3 protein: CASSLGWARGSGYTF. The DNA for the CDR3 is TGTGCCAGCAGTTTGGGGTGGGCCAGGGGGAGTGGCTACACCTTC.

This clonotype was detected many times. This chain uses TRBV27 with TRBJ2-1; TRBD2 aligns across 10 bases. Unmatched junction bases numbered 5, after V lost 3 bases and J lost 6 bases. CDR1 MNHEY and CDR2 SMNVEV come from the germline V gene (reference sequence). This CDR3 is 15 amino acids long. The CDR3 DNA is TGTGCCAGCAGTTTGGCTAGCGGGGGTGCCAATGAGCAGTTCTTC. Its translation: CASSLASGGANEQFF.

This clonotype has just a few counts. The V call is TRBV27, the J call TRBJ1-2, with unresolved D. V was shortened by 6 bases and J by 8 bases, with 16 bases between the two germline ends. This CDR3 contains 13 residues. Germline CDR1 reads MNHEY; CDR2 reads SMNVEV (reference sequence). The CDR3 DNA reads as TGTGCCAGCAGACCCGGCGTATGGGGAGGCTACACCTTC. As protein: CASRPGVWGGYTF.

The rearrangement links TRBV10-3 to TRBJ1-1; D remains ambiguous. The CDR3 consists of 13 residues. With 4 bases removed from V and 1 base from J, the gap between germline ends came to 7 bases. CDR1 ENHRY and CDR2 SYGVKD come from the germline V gene. CDR3 loop: CAISASTNTEAFF. The DNA for the CDR3 is TGTGCCATCAGTGCCTCGACGAACACTGAAGCTTTCTTT.

CDR3: CASSIYWSEPQHF. Written as DNA, the CDR3 is TGTGCCAGTAGTATATACTGGTCCGAGCCCCAGCATTTT. This rearrangement joins TRBV19 to TRBJ1-5; D is unclear. V dropped 2 bases and J dropped 8 bases, with 10 bases sitting between them. This CDR3 contains 13 residues. Germline V lookup: CDR1 LNHDA, CDR2 SQIVND (reference sequence).

V usage is TRBV7-2 and J usage is TRBJ1-1; 9 bases fit TRBD1. The V gene's germline CDR1 is SGHTA and CDR2 FQGNSA. V dropped 5 bases and J dropped 3; count of bases not matched to a gene: 7. This CDR3 region has 15 residues. The CDR3 spells CASSKEGTGYTEAFF. In DNA form, the CDR3 reads TGTGCCAGCAGCAAAGAGGGGACAGGGTACACTGAAGCTTTCTTT.

J is TRBJ1-1 and V is TRBV6-5, with D possibly TRBD1 on 5 matching bases. The CDR3 runs to 16 residues. Trimming removed 0 bases from V and 0 bases from J, with 11 bases in between. Germline V gene lookup returns CDR1 MNHEY and CDR2 SVGAGI. CDR3 residues: CASSYSAWGVNTEAFF. CDR3 nucleotides: TGTGCCAGCAGTTACTCAGCTTGGGGGGTGAACACTGAAGCTTTCTTT.

The chain is built from TRBV12-3 or TRBV12-4 and TRBJ2-2; no definite D call. The V end was cut by 4 bases, the J end by 2 bases, with 5 bases between. The CDR3 extends over 13 amino acids. The CDR3 coding sequence is TGTGCCAGCAGTTCTCCAAACACCGGGGAGCTGTTTTTT. Its translation: CASSSPNTGELFF.

The CDR3 protein is CATSRDKGWDTGYEKLFF. The DNA for the CDR3 is TGTGCCACCAGCAGAGATAAAGGGTGGGACACCGGATATGAAAAACTGTTTTTT. The chain combines TRBV15 with TRBJ1-4; a weak D match, TRBD1 (6 bases). The CDR3 runs to 18 residues. The germline V gene encodes CDR1 LNHNV and CDR2 YYDKDF (reference sequence). V shed 0 bases and J shed 6 bases, with 20 bases lying between them.

The V and J genes are TRBV12-3 or TRBV12-4 and TRBJ2-1; 11 positions agree with TRBD1. CDR3 length: 17 residues. V lost 6 bases, J lost 1 base, and 8 bases stayed unmatched. The CDR3 loop is CASRSGQGAPSYNEQFF. CDR3 DNA: TGTGCCAGCAGAAGCGGACAGGGGGCACCGTCCTACAATGAGCAGTTCTTC.

This clonotype was detected a few times. This chain connects TRBV7-9 to TRBJ1-4, with 10 bases fitting TRBD1. The CDR3 spans 15 residues. Trimming cost V 4 bases and J 8 bases; bases outside gene matches: 7. CDR1 is SEHNR, CDR2 FQNEAQ, per germline (reference sequence). As DNA, the CDR3 is TGTGCCAGCAGCTCCGAGACAGGGGGCGCGGAAAAACTGTTTTTT. The encoded protein is CASSSETGGAEKLFF. Combining the CDR3 with reference TRBV7-9 and TRBJ1-4 gives the whole variable domain DTGVSQNPRHKITKRGQNVTFRCDPISEHNRLYWYRQTLGQGPEFLTYFQNEAQLEKSRLLSDRFSAERPKGSFSTLEIQRTEQGDSAMYLCASSSETGGAEKLFFGSGTQLSVL.

The chain is built from TRBV12-3 or TRBV12-4 and TRBJ2-3; 9 bases fit TRBD1. The CDR3 is made up of 11 amino acids. V was pared by 5 bases and J by 9 bases, with 0 bases of the junction left unmatched. The CDR3 nucleotides read TGTGCCAGCAGTGGACAGGGGACGCAGTATTTT. Its translation: CASSGQGTQYF.

V gene TRBV11-2 combines with J gene TRBJ2-7, with 8 bases fitting TRBD1. The CDR3 is 17 residues long. Trimming took 1 base from V and 5 from J; bases not matched to a gene: 13. Per germline, CDR1 SGHAT and CDR2 FQNNGV. The CDR3, as DNA: TGTGCCAGCAGCTTAGTGAACGCAGGGGGCGCTTCTCACGAGCAGTACTTC. Its protein is CASSLVNAGGASHEQYF.

This clonotype came up once. One end of the junction does not line up with germline, which may come from a read error. The gene calls are TRBV2 and TRBJ1-3; D remains unclear. The germline V gene encodes CDR1 SNHLY and CDR2 FYNNEI. The CDR3 has 10 residues. Here the CDR3 reads CASSGYTIYF. CDR3 sequence (DNA): TGTGCCAGCAGTGGATACACCATATATTTT.

J is TRBJ2-3 and V is TRBV6-5, with unresolved D. The V end was cut by 5 bases, the J end by 2 bases, with 14 bases between. CDR3 length: 15 residues. Germline V gene data show CDR1 as MNHEY and CDR2 as SVGAGI. CDR3 bases: TGTGCCAGCAGTGACCGTCCGCTTTACACAGATACGCAGTATTTT. It encodes CASSDRPLYTDTQYF.

CDR3 sequence reads: CASKAAGGHFQETQYF. CDR3 DNA: TGTGCCAGCAAGGCCGCGGGGGGACACTTCCAAGAGACCCAGTACTTC. The chain has TRBV27 and TRBJ2-5, with 8 bases fitting TRBD2. The junction had 11 bases not matched to a gene; V was cut back by 7 bases and J by 1 base. Germline V gene lookup returns CDR1 MNHEY and CDR2 SMNVEV (reference sequence). This CDR3 has 16 residues.

At least ten counts were recorded for this clonotype. The chain has TRBV5-8 and TRBJ2-4, with 7 bases fitting TRBD1. Germline assignment: CDR1 SGHTS and CDR2 YDEGEE. The CDR3 sequence is 15 residues long. V lost 4 bases, J lost 3 bases, and 7 bases stayed unmatched. The CDR3 loop reads CASSAGRDSKNIQYF. CDR3 nucleotides: TGTGCCAGCAGCGCCGGTCGGGACAGCAAAAACATTCAGTACTTC.

The chain links TRBV7-9 to TRBJ2-5; D assignment may be TRBD1 or TRBD2 (5 bases each). V was clipped by 7 bases and J by 1 base, with 19 bases between them. This CDR3 contains 16 residues. Germline V gives CDR1 SEHNR, CDR2 FQNEAQ (reference sequence). As DNA, the CDR3 is TGTGCCAGCACCTTTATCCGGGACGCCTTCCAAGAGACCCAGTACTTC. This gives the protein CASTFIRDAFQETQYF.

CDR3 in amino acids: CASSWDSTGELFF. In DNA, the CDR3 is TGTGCCAGCAGCTGGGACTCCACCGGGGAGCTGTTTTTT. The rearrangement links TRBV11-3 to TRBJ2-2; D may be TRBD2 (6 bases). The ends were cut back, 4 bases at V and 4 bases at J, with 7 bases in the middle. Looked up from germline, CDR1 is SGHNT and CDR2 is YENEEA. There are 13 residues in the CDR3.